These 11 T cell receptor beta chains were all obtained from the same sample, sequenced in a study of OX40 agonist ivuxolimab in advanced cancers. Produced via immunoSEQ multiplex PCR; TCRdb's table is partial and in-frame only. The sample carries over 45,000 clones, around four fifths recorded once. Sequences were derived from CD4+ or CD8+ T cells sorted from blood, sampled in a trial of the OX40 agonist ivuxolimab. These receptors all come from an adult with an advanced solid tumor such as melanoma, head and neck, liver or kidney cancer.

The V and J genes are TRBV5-5 and TRBJ1-1; D is unclear. Between the trimmed V and J ends, which lost 3 bases and 3 bases, there was a span of 9 bases. Germline V gene lookup returns CDR1 SGHKS and CDR2 YYEKEE (reference sequence). The CDR3 totals 13 residues. CDR3 sequence reads: CASSYVPDTEAFF. As DNA, the CDR3 is TGTGCCAGCAGCTACGTCCCGGACACTGAAGCTTTCTTT.

The chain links TRBV6-5 to TRBJ2-1, with D possibly being TRBD2 (6 bases). Trimming took off 6 bases at V and 1 base at J, with 13 bases between the two ends. The CDR3 is made up of 15 amino acids. Germline-derived CDR1 and CDR2 are MNHEY and SVGAGI. The CDR3 region is CASSELAWSYNEQFF. The CDR3 region has the DNA TGTGCCAGCAGCGAACTAGCCTGGTCCTACAATGAGCAGTTCTTC.

The rearrangement joins TRBV11-2 to TRBJ2-7, with 9 positions matching TRBD1. CDR1 SGHAT and CDR2 FQNNGV come from the germline V gene. The CDR3 is 13 residues long. J was trimmed by 6 bases and V by 5 bases; bases with no gene match: 5. The CDR3 loop reads CASSRTGVAEQYF. CDR3 in DNA: TGTGCCAGCAGCCGGACAGGGGTGGCCGAGCAGTACTTC. The complete variable domain, with remaining parts taken from reference TRBV11-2 and TRBJ2-7, reads EAGVAQSPRYKIIEKRQSVAFWCNPISGHATLYWYQQILGQGPKLLIQFQNNGVVDDSQLPKDRFSAERLKGVDSTLKIQPAKLEDSAVYLCASSRTGVAEQYFGPGTRLTVT.

The rearrangement uses TRBV29-1 and TRBJ2-3; 7 bases map to TRBD2. This CDR3 comprises 13 residues. J was trimmed by 1 base and V by 4 bases; bases with no gene match: 2. Germline V gene data show CDR1 as SQVTM and CDR2 as ANQGSEA. For the CDR3, the DNA is TGCAGCGTTGCCAGCGGGGGCACAGATACGCAGTATTTT. Amino acids: CSVASGGTDTQYF.

The chain joins TRBV19 to TRBJ2-1; possible D gene TRBD1, 6 bases. The CDR3 extends over 17 amino acids. V lost 3 bases, J lost 8 bases, and 23 bases lay in between. The V gene's germline CDR1 is LNHDA and CDR2 SQIVND (reference sequence). The CDR3 loop reads CASSIGVRQGTKDEQFF. CDR3 coding DNA: TGTGCCAGTAGTATTGGGGTACGTCAGGGGACGAAGGATGAGCAGTTCTTC.

The chain carries TRBV7-2 and TRBJ2-5; D unresolved. The end of the DNA fits TRBJ2-7 better, so the J call may be wrong. The CDR3 loop spans 15 amino acids. From germline, CDR1 is SGHTA and CDR2 FQGNSA. CDR3 amino acids: CASSLAVVGNYEQYF. DNA of the CDR3: TGTGCCAGCAGCTTAGCCGTGGTAGGAAACTACGAGCAGTACTTC.

The chain recombines TRBV9 with TRBJ2-5; D remains ambiguous. The CDR3 extends over 13 amino acids. In germline, CDR1 is SGDLS, CDR2 YYNGEE. V lost 2 bases and J 4 bases, leaving 9 bases between the germline ends. CDR3 region: CASSVSGGETQYF. DNA for the CDR3: TGTGCCAGCAGCGTTTCAGGCGGAGAGACCCAGTACTTC.

The chain employs TRBV5-4 and TRBJ2-5, with D tentatively TRBD2 (5 bases). CDR1 SGHNT and CDR2 YYREEE come from the germline V gene (reference sequence). V lost 0 bases and J lost 9, with 21 bases in between. This CDR3 region has 16 residues. As DNA, the CDR3 is TGTGCCAGCAGCTTGGCCACCGCCGGGGTTTTCGGGGCCCAGTACTTC. Translated: CASSLATAGVFGAQYF.

The chain combines TRBV28 with TRBJ1-5; a possible D gene is TRBD1 (5 bases). CDR3 length: 14 residues. Trimming pared 1 base from V and 4 bases from J, leaving 8 bases between. In germline, CDR1 is MDHEN, CDR2 SYDVKM. CDR3 nucleotides: TGTGCCAGCAGTTTATTATCAGGGAATCAGCCCCAGCATTTT. Translation gives CASSLLSGNQPQHF.

This chain uses TRBV28 with TRBJ1-1; D is unclear. From germline, CDR1 is MDHEN and CDR2 SYDVKM. Trimming stripped 8 bases from V and 4 bases from J, with 17 bases between. This CDR3 has 14 residues. For the CDR3, the DNA is TGTGCCAGCGGGTCCGCAGTTTATAGCACTGAAGCTTTCTTT. Translated, it gives CASGSAVYSTEAFF.

This clone was found once. The chain's CDR3 is CASSYSLGGTGELFF. The CDR3 DNA reads as TGTGCCAGCAGTTATTCCCTGGGGGGGACCGGGGAGCTGTTTTTT. V is TRBV6-5 and J is TRBJ2-2, with TRBD2 matching over 7 bases. Germline V gene sequence: CDR1 MNHEY, CDR2 SVGAGI. The V and J ends lost 3 bases and 5 bases, in that order; junction bases with no gene match: 6. This CDR3 has 15 amino acids.